This T cell receptor beta chain was identified in a study of blood T cell repertoires in COVID-19. Data came from immunoSEQ multiplex PCR; TCRdb stores just in-frame clones and leaves some out. The sample holds 200,000 to 250,000 clones, approximately 85% seen once. Trimming removed 7 bases from V and 10 bases from J; junction bases left unmatched: 9. This CDR3 has 11 amino acids. From germline, CDR1 is DFQATT and CDR2 SNEGSKA (reference sequence). The chain carries TRBV20-1 and TRBJ1-2, with 7 bases identical to TRBD1. The receptor comes from a man older than 75 with acute or convalescent COVID-19. The source material was peripheral blood. The CDR3 nucleotides read TGCAGTGGCGAAACAGGGGATGTCTACACCTTC. The encoded protein is CSGETGDVYTF.